One and the same sample provided the 23 T cell receptor beta chains below, sequenced in a study of cytomegalovirus exposure and HLA in healthy donors. A multiplex PCR was run with 60 Vbeta primers and 13 Jbeta primers. The repertoire was sequenced with immunoSEQ multiplex PCR; TCRdb's copy has only in-frame clones and lacks some. The table lists 24,000 or so clones, approximately 79% of them singletons. The source material was PBMCs. Source of these receptors: a male donor in good health and CMV-seronegative.

This rearrangement joins TRBV4-3 to TRBJ2-2, with D uncertain. The ends were cut back, 0 bases at V and 4 bases at J, with 12 bases in the middle. CDR1 is LGHNA and CDR2 is YSLEER in the germline V gene. This CDR3 is built from 16 residues. CDR3 loop: CASSQDRNGGTGELFF. CDR3 DNA sequence: TGCGCCAGCAGCCAAGATAGGAACGGCGGCACCGGGGAGCTGTTTTTT.

The chain employs TRBV7-5 and TRBJ1-1; the table names TRBD1, a call not compared with the DNA. TRBV7-5 represents a pseudogene. There are 15 residues in the CDR3. The CDR3 bases are TGTGCCCCTCCCGGACAGGGGGCCAGGGACACTGAAGCTTTCTTT. Protein sequence: CAPPGQGARDTEAFF.

This sequence joins TRBV7-8 and TRBJ2-3; D is perhaps TRBD2 (6 bases). This CDR3 has 14 residues. Germline V gene lookup returns CDR1 SGHVS and CDR2 FQNEAQ. Trimming took 1 base from V and 3 from J, leaving 8 bases between them. This CDR3 reads CASSLDGGTDTQYF. In DNA form, the CDR3 reads TGTGCCAGCAGCTTAGATGGGGGGACAGATACGCAGTATTTT.

The V call is TRBV6-1, the J call TRBJ1-5, with D possibly being TRBD1 (6 bases). Looked up from germline, CDR1 is MNHNS and CDR2 is SASEGT. CDR3 size: 15 residues. V lost 0 bases and J 6 bases, leaving 12 bases between the germline ends. The DNA of the CDR3 is TGTGCCAGCAGTGAAGCCGAGACGGACAGTCAGCCCCAGCATTTT. It encodes CASSEAETDSQPQHF.

The rearrangement joins TRBV28 to TRBJ2-5; TRBD1 matches 9 bases. The junction had 9 bases not matched to a gene; V was cut back by 5 bases and J by 2 bases. The germline V gene has CDR1 MDHEN and CDR2 SYDVKM. The CDR3 extends over 16 amino acids. DNA for the CDR3: TGTGCCAGCAGTCTACCGGGACAGGGTTTACAAGAGACCCAGTACTTC. It translates to CASSLPGQGLQETQYF.

CDR3 coding DNA: TGTGCCAGCAGTGAATTCACGAGGTCCTATAATTCACCCCTCCACTTT. It specifies CASSEFTRSYNSPLHF. V usage is TRBV2 and J usage is TRBJ1-6, with D unresolved. The CDR3 runs to 16 residues. Trimming stripped 2 bases from V and 1 base from J, with 9 bases between. Germline V CDR1 and CDR2: SNHLY, FYNNEI.

The genes are TRBV4-2 and TRBJ2-3; D not resolved. V dropped 4 bases and J dropped 1 base, with 15 bases sitting between them. This CDR3 has 16 amino acids. The germline gives CDR1 LGHNA, CDR2 YNFKEQ. Written as DNA, the CDR3 is TGTGCCAGCAGCCGGCAAGCGCTAGTTGGCACAGATACGCAGTATTTT. Amino acids: CASSRQALVGTDTQYF.

The J gene is TRBJ2-1, the V gene TRBV27, with TRBD2 matching 10 bases. The length of the CDR3 is 17 residues. V shed 4 bases and J 3 bases; nucleotides not matched to a gene: 9. CDR1 is MNHEY, CDR2 SMNVEV, per germline (reference sequence). The CDR3 spells CASSSPILAGDYNEQFF. The DNA for the CDR3 is TGTGCCAGCAGTTCCCCCATTCTAGCGGGAGACTACAATGAGCAGTTCTTC.

The rearrangement links TRBV5-1 to TRBJ2-1, with 12 bases that match TRBD2. With V trimmed by 4 bases and J by 5 bases, 13 bases remained unmatched. This CDR3 comprises 18 residues. CDR1 and CDR2 from the germline V gene are SGHRS and YFSETQ. The CDR3 DNA reads TGCGCCAGCAGCGGGGTTCTAGCGGGGGGGCTAGGGGACAATGAGCAGTTCTTC. Protein sequence: CASSGVLAGGLGDNEQFF.

This clone showed up just once. The chain joins TRBV29-1 to TRBJ2-1; D unresolved. Trimming removed 8 bases from V and 0 bases from J, with 11 bases in between. This CDR3 is built from 13 residues. Germline values: CDR1 SQVTM, CDR2 ANQGSEA. CDR3 protein: CSQGGDSYNEQFF. The CDR3 nucleotides are TGCAGCCAAGGCGGAGACTCCTACAATGAGCAGTTCTTC.

This clone turned up a few times. One end of the junction is discordant with germline, which a read error may explain. This chain uses TRBV20-1 with TRBJ1-2, with a tentative D call TRBD1 (5 bases). The CDR3 spans 9 residues. Germline CDR1 is DFQATT and CDR2 is SNEGSKA (reference sequence). The CDR3 protein is CSARDSGIF. CDR3 in DNA: TGCAGTGCTAGAGATTCAGGGATCTTC.

This clone was counted between two and nine times. This chain joins TRBV6-1 and TRBJ2-2, with TRBD1 as a possible D gene (5 bases). The CDR3 has 14 amino acids. V was pared by 7 bases and J by 3 bases, with 12 bases between. Germline CDR1 and CDR2: MNHNS and SASEGT. The CDR3 DNA reads TGTGCCAGCAAGGGGCAGGGTGACACCGGGGAGCTGTTTTTT. Its protein product is CASKGQGDTGELFF.

Here the CDR3 reads CASSVTGVLVTGELFF. Written as DNA, the CDR3 is TGTGCCAGTAGCGTGACAGGGGTCTTGGTCACCGGGGAGCTGTTTTTT. The V gene is TRBV19, the J gene TRBJ2-2; 8 bases align to TRBD1. J gave up 4 bases and V 6 bases, and 10 bases lay outside the gene matches. The CDR3 runs to 16 residues. CDR1 and CDR2 (germline): LNHDA, SQIVND (reference sequence).

The CDR3 nucleotides are TGTGCCAGCAGTTTATTGGGACTAGCCCACGAGCAGTACTTC. Translating it yields CASSLLGLAHEQYF. The chain recombines TRBV27 with TRBJ2-7; TRBD2 aligns across 9 bases. Trimming cost V 1 base and J 5 bases; bases outside gene matches: 3. Germline V lookup: CDR1 MNHEY, CDR2 SMNVEV (reference sequence). The CDR3 loop spans 14 amino acids.

The gene calls are TRBV4-3 and TRBJ2-3; 8 bases are a match to TRBD2. This CDR3 has 16 amino acids. Germline loops: CDR1 LGHNA, CDR2 YSLEER. Germline trimming cut 1 base from V and 4 bases from J; bases unmatched to any gene: 7. CDR3 coding DNA: TGCGCCAGCAGCCAAGTCGGCGGGGGGCAAGCAGATACGCAGTATTTT. Its translation is CASSQVGGGQADTQYF.

This clone was seen once. V usage is TRBV13 and J usage is TRBJ1-5; D may be TRBD1 (6 bases). The V end was cut by 0 bases, the J end by 4 bases, with 10 bases between. The CDR3 loop spans 15 amino acids. CDR1 is PRHDT and CDR2 is FYEKMQ in the germline V gene (reference sequence). CDR3 nucleotides: TGTGCCAGCAGCTTAGGCAGGGGAGCAAATCAGCCCCAGCATTTT. The encoded protein is CASSLGRGANQPQHF.

The rearrangement links TRBV28 to TRBJ1-2; D is unresolved. Germline CDR1 reads MDHEN; CDR2 reads SYDVKM. The CDR3 runs to 14 residues. The V and J ends lost 3 bases and 3 bases respectively, with 11 bases between them. This chain's CDR3 is CASSFQSLDYGYTF. Written as DNA, the CDR3 is TGTGCCAGCAGTTTTCAGAGCCTAGACTATGGCTACACCTTC.

Here the CDR3 reads CSVEWRGGDSGNTIYF. CDR3 DNA: TGCAGCGTTGAATGGCGGGGAGGGGACTCTGGAAACACCATATATTTT. This chain connects TRBV29-1 to TRBJ1-3; D possibly corresponds to TRBD1 (5 bases). Germline-derived CDR1 and CDR2 are SQVTM and ANQGSEA. V was trimmed by 2 bases and J by 0 bases, leaving 14 bases between them. CDR3 length: 16 amino acids.

This clone was picked up one time. The rearrangement links TRBV7-9 to TRBJ1-3, with unresolved D. This CDR3 has 14 amino acids. Germline V CDR1 and CDR2: SEHNR, FQNEAQ (reference sequence). V was clipped by 5 bases and J by 0 bases, with 8 bases between them. For the CDR3, the DNA is TGTGCCAGCAGCCCCGGTGGCTCTGGAAACACCATATATTTT. This sequence encodes CASSPGGSGNTIYF.

This clone was counted a few times. This chain joins TRBV7-2 and TRBJ1-6; 7 bases fit TRBD1. Germline values: CDR1 SGHTA, CDR2 FQGNSA. V was clipped by 4 bases and J by 10 bases; unmatched bases: 10. The CDR3 is 15 amino acids. In DNA, the CDR3 is TGTGCCAGCAGCTGGAGACAGGGTGACGGGTCACCCCTCCACTTT. Protein sequence: CASSWRQGDGSPLHF.

The V call is TRBV10-3, the J call TRBJ2-4; no definite D call. Trimming took off 11 bases at V and 0 bases at J, with 20 bases between the two ends. This CDR3 region has 16 residues. The germline CDR1 and CDR2 sequences are ENHRY and SYGVKD. CDR3 bases: TGTGCCGTCCAGGCCAACCGTGTTCTAGCCAAAAACATTCAGTACTTC. As protein: CAVQANRVLAKNIQYF.

The V gene is TRBV19, the J gene TRBJ1-2; D is possibly TRBD1 (6 bases). CDR1 and CDR2 (germline): LNHDA, SQIVND (reference sequence). This CDR3 comprises 13 residues. V was clipped by 5 bases and J by 4 bases, with 11 bases between them. CDR3 nucleotides: TGTGCCAGTAGTTCCCGACAGGCCTATGGCTACACCTTC. Its protein product is CASSSRQAYGYTF.

The chain uses TRBV5-4 and TRBJ2-1; 8 bases fit TRBD2. Germline V gene data show CDR1 as SGHNT and CDR2 as YYREEE (reference sequence). The CDR3 covers 16 residues. Unmatched junction bases numbered 7, after V lost 2 bases and J lost 3 bases. The CDR3 bases are TGTGCCAGCAGCTTACCTCTTAGCGGGGTCTACAATGAGCAGTTCTTC. Translating gives CASSLPLSGVYNEQFF.